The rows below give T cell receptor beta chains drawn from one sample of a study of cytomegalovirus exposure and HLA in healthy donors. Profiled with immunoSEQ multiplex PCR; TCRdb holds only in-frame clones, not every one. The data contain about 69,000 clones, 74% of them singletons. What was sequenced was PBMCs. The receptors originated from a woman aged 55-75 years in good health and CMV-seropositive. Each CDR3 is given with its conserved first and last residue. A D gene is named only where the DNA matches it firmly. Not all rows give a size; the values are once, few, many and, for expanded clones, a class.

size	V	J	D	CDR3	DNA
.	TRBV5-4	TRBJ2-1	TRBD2	CASSLISGAGGYNEQFF	TGTGCCAGCAGCTTGATCTCTGGAGCGGGGGGGTACAATGAGCAGTTCTTC
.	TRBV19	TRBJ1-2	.	CASSMGGYYGCTF	TGTGCCAGTAGTATGGGGGGATACTATGGCTGCACCTTC
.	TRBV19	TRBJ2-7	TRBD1	CASSPGQGDYEQYF	TGTGCCAGTAGTCCGGGACAGGGAGACTACGAGCAGTACTTC
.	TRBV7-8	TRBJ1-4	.	CASSLTRSRANEKLFF	TGTGCCAGCAGCTTAACGCGGTCGCGGGCTAATGAAAAACTGTTTTTT
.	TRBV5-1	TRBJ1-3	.	CASSLSAGVGNTIYF	TGCGCCAGCAGCTTGAGCGCGGGGGTTGGAAACACCATATATTTT
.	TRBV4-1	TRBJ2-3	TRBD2	CASSPSASGYHTQYF	TGCGCCAGCAGCCCATCGGCTAGCGGGTATCATACGCAGTATTTT
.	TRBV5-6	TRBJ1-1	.	CASSLDGSRGTEAFF	TGTGCCAGCAGCTTGGATGGTTCCCGAGGCACTGAAGCTTTCTTT
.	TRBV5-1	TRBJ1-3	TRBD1	CASSWGQGISGNTIYF	TGCGCCAGCAGCTGGGGACAGGGGATCTCTGGAAACACCATATATTTT
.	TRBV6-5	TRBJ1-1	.	CASSYSGGMNTEAFF	TGTGCCAGCAGTTACTCAGGGGGAATGAACACTGAAGCTTTCTTT
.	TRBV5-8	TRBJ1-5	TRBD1	CASRGGQFGNQPQHF	TGTGCCAGCAGGGGGGGACAGTTTGGCAATCAGCCCCAGCATTTT
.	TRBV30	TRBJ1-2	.	CAWTGQTRGGYTF	TGTGCCTGGACAGGACAAACGCGGGGAGGCTACACCTTC
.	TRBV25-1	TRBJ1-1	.	CASRGDRGGGDTEAFF	TGTGCCAGCAGGGGGGATCGAGGAGGGGGGGACACTGAAGCTTTCTTT
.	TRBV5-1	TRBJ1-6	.	CASRKESGSPLHF	TGCGCCAGCAGAAAGGAGTCGGGGTCACCCCTCCACTTT
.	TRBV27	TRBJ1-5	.	CASSLNRAGQPQHF	TGTGCCAGCAGTTTAAACAGGGCTGGTCAGCCCCAGCATTTT
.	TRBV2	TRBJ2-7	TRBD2	CASSDPSGRYEQYF	TGTGCCAGCAGTGACCCTAGCGGGAGATACGAGCAGTACTTC
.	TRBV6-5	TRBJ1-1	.	CASSSPGNTEAFF	TGTGCCAGCAGTTCCCCGGGAAACACTGAAGCTTTCTTT
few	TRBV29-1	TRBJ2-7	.	CSVGVDRTVLYEQYF	TGCAGCGTTGGGGTCGACAGGACAGTACTCTACGAGCAGTACTTC
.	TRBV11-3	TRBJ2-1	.	CASSLDPGPDNEQFF	TGTGCCAGCAGCTTAGATCCCGGTCCGGACAATGAGCAGTTCTTC
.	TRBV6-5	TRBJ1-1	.	CASSYSGGIMNTEAFF	TGTGCCAGCAGTTACTCCGGCGGGATAATGAACACTGAAGCTTTCTTT
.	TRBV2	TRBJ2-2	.	CASSAIRQNTGELFF	TGTGCCAGCAGCGCCATTAGACAGAACACCGGGGAGCTGTTTTTT
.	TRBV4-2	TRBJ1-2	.	CASSQGRRGFNYGYTF	TGTGCCAGCAGCCAAGGTCGTAGGGGTTTTAACTATGGCTACACCTTC
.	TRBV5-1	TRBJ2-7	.	CASSNGQNSYEQYF	TGCGCCAGCAGCAATGGACAGAATTCCTACGAGCAGTACTTC
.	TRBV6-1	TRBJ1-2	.	CASRANNYGYTF	TGTGCCAGCAGAGCCAACAACTATGGCTACACCTTC
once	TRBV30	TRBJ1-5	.	CAWSPGGGQPQHF	TGTGCCTGGAGTCCCGGGGGGGGTCAGCCCCAGCATTTT
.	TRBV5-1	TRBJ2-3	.	CASSLGGYDTQYF	TGCGCCAGCAGCTTGGGAGGGTACGATACGCAGTATTTT
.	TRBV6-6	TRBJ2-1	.	CASSLGGATYNEQFF	TGTGCCAGCAGTCTCGGAGGTGCGACCTACAATGAGCAGTTCTTC
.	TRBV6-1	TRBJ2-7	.	CASSEWIGSSYEQYF	TGTGCCAGCAGTGAATGGATAGGGAGCTCCTACGAGCAGTACTTC
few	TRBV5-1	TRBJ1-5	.	CASSLTGMSNQPQHF	TGCGCCAGCAGCTTGACAGGGATGAGCAATCAGCCCCAGCATTTT
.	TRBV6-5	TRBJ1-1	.	CASSYSPGNTEAFF	TGTGCCAGCAGTTACAGTCCCGGGAACACTGAAGCTTTCTTT
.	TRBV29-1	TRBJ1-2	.	CSVGGGEGYGYTF	TGCAGCGTGGGAGGTGGCGAAGGCTATGGCTACACCTTC
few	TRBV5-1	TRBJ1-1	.	CASSFDRRGAFF	TGCGCCAGCAGCTTCGATCGCCGAGGGGCTTTCTTT
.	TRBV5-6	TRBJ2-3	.	CASSSRQSTDTQYF	TGTGCCAGCAGCTCCAGACAGAGCACAGATACGCAGTATTTT